The 9 T cell receptor beta chains given below trace back to one sample, sequenced in a study of a mutant IDH1 vaccine in newly diagnosed glioma. No antigen has been identified for these receptors. Time point noted: week 35, safety follow-up. It was 300 ug of mutant IDH1 20-mer peptide that made up each vaccine dose, given with topical imiquimod. Repertoires were generated with immunoSEQ multiplex PCR, while TCRdb's copy carries only in-frame clones and drops some. The top ten hold 9% to 15% of the sample, which has tens of thousands of clones, around 80% seen once. The source material was PBMCs, sampled from a glioma patient whose treatment included an IDH1 peptide vaccine. The source of these receptors is a man in his forties with glioma.

The V call is TRBV6-5, the J call TRBJ2-3; 8 nucleotides align to TRBD2. Germline V lookup: CDR1 MNHEY, CDR2 SVGAGI. This CDR3 is 15 amino acids long. V gave up 4 bases and J gave up 4 bases; unmatched junction bases: 7. In DNA form, the CDR3 reads TGTGCCAGCAGTTGGGAAGCGGGAGTGTCAGATACGCAGTATTTT. Its translation is CASSWEAGVSDTQYF.

This chain joins TRBV29-1 and TRBJ2-1; TRBD2 matches 8 bases. The CDR3 length is 15 residues. Germline V gene lookup returns CDR1 SQVTM and CDR2 ANQGSEA. V shed 4 bases and J 5 bases; nucleotides not matched to a gene: 10. CDR3 nucleotides: TGCAGCGTTGTATTTCGGCTAGCGGGCCACAATGAGCAGTTCTTC. Translated, it gives CSVVFRLAGHNEQFF.

The genes are TRBV29-1 and TRBJ2-7; 8 nucleotides align to TRBD2. The germline V gene has CDR1 SQVTM and CDR2 ANQGSEA. The CDR3 loop spans 11 amino acids. V shed 7 bases and J 2 bases; nucleotides not matched to a gene: 1. CDR3 sequence: CSELAAYEQYV. CDR3 in DNA: TGCAGCGAACTAGCGGCCTACGAGCAGTACGTC.

V and J are TRBV27 and TRBJ2-5; unclear D gene. The end of the DNA aligns better with TRBJ2-7, so the J call may be wrong. The CDR3 extends over 11 amino acids. Germline CDR1 reads MNHEY; CDR2 reads SMNVEV (reference sequence). This chain's CDR3 is CASSFVYEQYF. The DNA for the CDR3 is TGTGCCAGCAGTTTTGTATACGAGCAGTACTTC.

This chain links TRBV5-1 with TRBJ2-7; D uncertain. This CDR3 comprises 18 residues. V shed 1 base and J shed 0 bases, with 20 bases lying between them. Germline V gene sequence: CDR1 SGHRS, CDR2 YFSETQ. CDR3 amino acids: CASSLRVYMAGSSYEQYF. DNA for the CDR3: TGCGCCAGCAGCTTGAGGGTGTACATGGCAGGCTCCTCCTACGAGCAGTACTTC.

The gene calls are TRBV9 and TRBJ1-3, with D possibly matching TRBD1 (6 bases). Germline loops: CDR1 SGDLS, CDR2 YYNGEE. V was clipped by 3 bases and J by 0 bases, with 13 bases between them. The CDR3 is 16 amino acids. CDR3 nucleotides: TGTGCCAGCAGCGGCGCGGGGGCAGTCTCTGGAAACACCATATATTTT. Protein product: CASSGAGAVSGNTIYF.

This clone appeared once. V gene TRBV27 combines with J gene TRBJ1-5; D ambiguous. The CDR3 loop spans 13 amino acids. Trimming stripped 8 bases from V and 3 bases from J, with 11 bases between. Germline V gene data show CDR1 as MNHEY and CDR2 as SMNVEV (reference sequence). The DNA for the CDR3 is TGTGCCAGCGCGGACTCTACCAATCAGCCCCAGCATTTT. Its translation is CASADSTNQPQHF.

The chain links TRBV7-9 to TRBJ2-4; TRBD2 might be the D (5 bases). V dropped 5 bases and J dropped 6 bases, with 14 bases sitting between them. CDR1 and CDR2 (germline): SEHNR, FQNEAQ (reference sequence). The CDR3 sequence is 14 residues long. The CDR3 spells CASSKESGRNIQYF. The CDR3 bases are TGTGCCAGCAGCAAAGAGAGTGGGAGAAACATTCAGTACTTC. The full variable domain, its missing parts supplied by reference TRBV7-9 and TRBJ2-4, is DTGVSQNPRHKITKRGQNVTFRCDPISEHNRLYWYRQTLGQGPEFLTYFQNEAQLEKSRLLSDRFSAERPKGSFSTLEIQRTEQGDSAMYLCASSKESGRNIQYFGAGTRLSVL.

The chain links TRBV7-8 to TRBJ2-4; weak D call: TRBD1 (6 bases). CDR1 SGHVS and CDR2 FQNEAQ come from the germline V gene. The V end lost 4 bases, the J end lost 1 base, and 14 bases lay between the germline ends. The CDR3 runs to 16 residues. CDR3 sequence reads: CASSSSGGWAKNIQYF. For the CDR3, the DNA is TGTGCCAGCAGCTCCTCTGGGGGCTGGGCCAAAAACATTCAGTACTTC.